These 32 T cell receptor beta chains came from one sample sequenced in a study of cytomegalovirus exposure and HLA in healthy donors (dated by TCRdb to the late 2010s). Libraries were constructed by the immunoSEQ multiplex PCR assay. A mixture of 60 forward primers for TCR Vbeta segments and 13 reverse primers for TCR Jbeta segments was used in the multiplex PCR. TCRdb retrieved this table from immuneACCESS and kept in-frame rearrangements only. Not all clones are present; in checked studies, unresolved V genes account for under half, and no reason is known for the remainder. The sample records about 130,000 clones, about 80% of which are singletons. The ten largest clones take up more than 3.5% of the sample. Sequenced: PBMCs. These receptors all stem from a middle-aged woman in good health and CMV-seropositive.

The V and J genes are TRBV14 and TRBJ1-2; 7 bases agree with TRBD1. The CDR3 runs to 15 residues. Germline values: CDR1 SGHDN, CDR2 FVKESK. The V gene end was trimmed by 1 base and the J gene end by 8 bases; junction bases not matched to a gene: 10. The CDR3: CASSQVGGGARGYTF. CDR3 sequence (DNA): TGTGCCAGCAGCCAAGTTGGAGGGGGCGCGCGGGGCTACACCTTC.

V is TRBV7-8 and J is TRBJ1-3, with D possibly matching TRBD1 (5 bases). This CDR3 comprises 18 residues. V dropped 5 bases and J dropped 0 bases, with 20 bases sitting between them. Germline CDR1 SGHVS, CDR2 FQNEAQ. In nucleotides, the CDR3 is TGTGCCAGCAGCCCAAAACCTGCGGGGCAGAGCTCTGGAAACACCATATATTTT. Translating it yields CASSPKPAGQSSGNTIYF.

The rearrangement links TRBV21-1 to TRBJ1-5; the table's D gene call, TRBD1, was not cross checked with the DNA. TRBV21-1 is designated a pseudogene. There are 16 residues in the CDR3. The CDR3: CASSKGVGSSNQPQHF. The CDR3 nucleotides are TGTGCCAGCAGCAAAGGGGTGGGCAGTAGCAATCAGCCCCAGCATTTT.

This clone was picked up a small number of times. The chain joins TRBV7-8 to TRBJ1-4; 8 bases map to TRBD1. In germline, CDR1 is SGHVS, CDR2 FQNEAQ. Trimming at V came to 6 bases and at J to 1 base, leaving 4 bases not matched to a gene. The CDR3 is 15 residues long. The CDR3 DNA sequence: TGTGCCAGCAGGTTCACAGGGGGAACTAATGAAAAACTGTTTTTT. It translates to CASRFTGGTNEKLFF.

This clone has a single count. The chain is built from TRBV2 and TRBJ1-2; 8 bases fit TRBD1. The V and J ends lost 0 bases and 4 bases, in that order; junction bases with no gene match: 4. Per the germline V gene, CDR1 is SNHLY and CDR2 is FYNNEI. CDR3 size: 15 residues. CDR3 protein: CASSEAQGASYGYTF. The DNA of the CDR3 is TGTGCCAGCAGTGAAGCGCAGGGGGCAAGCTATGGCTACACCTTC.

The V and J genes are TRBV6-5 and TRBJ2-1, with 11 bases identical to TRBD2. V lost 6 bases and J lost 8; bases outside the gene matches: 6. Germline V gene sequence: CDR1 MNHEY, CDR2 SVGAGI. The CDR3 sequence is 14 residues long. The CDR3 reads CASSRTSGSYEQFF. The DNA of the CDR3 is TGTGCCAGCAGCCGAACTAGCGGGAGCTATGAGCAGTTCTTC.

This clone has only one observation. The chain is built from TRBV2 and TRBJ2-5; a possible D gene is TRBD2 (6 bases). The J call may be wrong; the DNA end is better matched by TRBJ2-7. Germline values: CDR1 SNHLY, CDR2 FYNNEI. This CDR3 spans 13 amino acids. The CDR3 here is CASKRTTSYEQYF. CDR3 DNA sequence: TGTGCCAGCAAGAGGACTACCTCCTACGAGCAGTACTTC.

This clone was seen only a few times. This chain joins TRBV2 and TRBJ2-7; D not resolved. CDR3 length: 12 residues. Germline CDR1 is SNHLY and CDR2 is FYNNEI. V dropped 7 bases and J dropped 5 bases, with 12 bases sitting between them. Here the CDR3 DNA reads TGTGCCAGCAAGCCCCGGTCCGACGAGCAGTACTTC. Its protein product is CASKPRSDEQYF.

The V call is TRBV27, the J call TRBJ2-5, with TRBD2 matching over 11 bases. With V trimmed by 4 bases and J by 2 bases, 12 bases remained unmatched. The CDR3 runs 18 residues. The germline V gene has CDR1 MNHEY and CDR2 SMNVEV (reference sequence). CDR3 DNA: TGTGCCAGCAGTTCCAGACTAGCGGGGATCCTCCCTCAAGAGACCCAGTACTTC. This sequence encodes CASSSRLAGILPQETQYF.

The CDR3 DNA is TGTGCCAGCAGCGTAGTGGACAGCAACTATGGCTACACCTTC. Its protein is CASSVVDSNYGYTF. The rearrangement links TRBV9 to TRBJ1-2; the D gene is possibly TRBD1 (6 bases). This CDR3 has 14 amino acids. Trimming took 0 bases from V and 2 from J, leaving 8 bases between them. The germline gives CDR1 SGDLS, CDR2 YYNGEE. The full variable domain, rest sourced from reference TRBV9 and TRBJ1-2, is DSGVTQTPKHLITATGQRVTLRCSPRSGDLSVYWYQQSLDQGLQFLIQYYNGEERAKGNILERFSAQQFPDLHSELNLSSLELGDSALYFCASSVVDSNYGYTFGSGTRLTVV.

The CDR3 DNA follows: TGTGCCAGCAGTGAGGGACACCCCTCCTACGAGCAGTACTTC. This codes for CASSEGHPSYEQYF. The V and J genes are TRBV6-1 and TRBJ2-7, with D perhaps TRBD1 (6 bases). V was cut by 3 bases and J by 0 bases, with 9 bases left in between. From germline, CDR1 is MNHNS and CDR2 SASEGT. The CDR3 sequence is 14 residues long.

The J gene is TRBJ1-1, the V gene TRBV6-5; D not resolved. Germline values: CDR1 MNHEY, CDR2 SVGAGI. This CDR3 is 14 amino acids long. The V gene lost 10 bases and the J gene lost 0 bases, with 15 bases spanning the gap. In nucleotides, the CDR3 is TGTGCCATCCGCACGGGTCCGATGAACACTGAAGCTTTCTTT. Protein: CAIRTGPMNTEAFF.

The CDR3 sequence is CASSFQGGDYGYTF. CDR3 nucleotides: TGTGCCAGCAGCTTTCAGGGGGGAGACTATGGCTACACCTTC. The J gene is TRBJ1-2, the V gene TRBV11-3; 7 bases map to TRBD1. CDR3 size: 14 residues. V shed 3 bases, J shed 3 bases, and the junction held 4 bases outside the gene matches. CDR1 SGHNT and CDR2 YENEEA come from the germline V gene. Full variable domain (outside the CDR3, taken from reference TRBV11-3 and TRBJ1-2): EAGVVQSPRYKIIEKKQPVAFWCNPISGHNTLYWYLQNLGQGPELLIRYENEEAVDDSQLPKDRFSAERLKGVDSTLKIQPAELGDSAVYLCASSFQGGDYGYTFGSGTRLTVV.

The CDR3 region is CASSESTAEAFF. DNA of the CDR3: TGCGCCAGCAGTGAGTCGACAGCTGAAGCTTTCTTT. The V and J genes are TRBV10-2 and TRBJ1-1; D is possibly TRBD1 (5 bases). V dropped 0 bases and J dropped 6 bases, with 5 bases sitting between them. This CDR3 is 12 amino acids long. Germline assignment: CDR1 WSHSY and CDR2 SAAADI.

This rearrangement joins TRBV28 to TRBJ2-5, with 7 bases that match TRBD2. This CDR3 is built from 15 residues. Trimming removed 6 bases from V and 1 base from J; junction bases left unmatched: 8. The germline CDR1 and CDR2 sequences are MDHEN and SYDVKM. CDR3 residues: CASRGGRGSQETQYF. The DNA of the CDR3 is TGTGCCAGCAGGGGAGGGAGGGGCAGCCAAGAGACCCAGTACTTC.

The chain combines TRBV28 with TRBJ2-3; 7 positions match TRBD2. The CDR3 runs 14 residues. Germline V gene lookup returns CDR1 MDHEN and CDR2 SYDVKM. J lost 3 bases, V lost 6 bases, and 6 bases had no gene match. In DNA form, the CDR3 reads TGTGCCAGCAGGGGGGGGGACCCGACAGATACGCAGTATTTT. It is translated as CASRGGDPTDTQYF.

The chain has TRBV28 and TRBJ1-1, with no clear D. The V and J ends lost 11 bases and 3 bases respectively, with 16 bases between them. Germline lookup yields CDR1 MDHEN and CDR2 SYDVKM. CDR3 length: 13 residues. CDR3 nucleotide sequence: TGTGCCGGCCAGGATTCAACCCACACTGAAGCTTTCTTT. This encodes CAGQDSTHTEAFF. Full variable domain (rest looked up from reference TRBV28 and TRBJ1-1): DVKVTQSSRYLVKRTGEKVFLECVQDMDHENMFWYRQDPGLGLRLIYFSYDVKMKEKGDIPEGYSVSREKKERFSLILESASTNQTSMYLCAGQDSTHTEAFFGQGTRLTVV.

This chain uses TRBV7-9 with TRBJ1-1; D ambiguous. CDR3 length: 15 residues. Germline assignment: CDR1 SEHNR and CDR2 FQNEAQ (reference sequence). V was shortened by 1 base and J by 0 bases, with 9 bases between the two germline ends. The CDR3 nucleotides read TGTGCCAGCAGCTTAGATCTTCTTTTGAACACTGAAGCTTTCTTT. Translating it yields CASSLDLLLNTEAFF.

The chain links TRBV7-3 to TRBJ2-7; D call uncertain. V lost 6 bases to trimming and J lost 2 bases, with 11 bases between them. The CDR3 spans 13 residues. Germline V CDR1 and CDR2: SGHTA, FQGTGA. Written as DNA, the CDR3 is TGTGCCAGCAGTCGTGGGCCTACCTACGAGCAGTACTTC. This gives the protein CASSRGPTYEQYF.

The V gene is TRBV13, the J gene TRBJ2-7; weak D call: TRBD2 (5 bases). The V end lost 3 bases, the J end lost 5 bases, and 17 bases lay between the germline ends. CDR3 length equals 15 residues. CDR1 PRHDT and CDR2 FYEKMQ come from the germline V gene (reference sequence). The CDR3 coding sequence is TGTGCCAGCAGCTTGTCCTCTGCGGGCACGGACGAGCAGTACTTC. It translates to CASSLSSAGTDEQYF.

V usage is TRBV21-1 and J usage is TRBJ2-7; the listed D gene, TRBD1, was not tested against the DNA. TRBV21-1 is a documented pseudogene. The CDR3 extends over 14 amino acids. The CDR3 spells CASSKVWFRYEQYF. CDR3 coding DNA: TGTGCCAGCAGCAAAGTTTGGTTCAGATACGAGCAGTACTTC.

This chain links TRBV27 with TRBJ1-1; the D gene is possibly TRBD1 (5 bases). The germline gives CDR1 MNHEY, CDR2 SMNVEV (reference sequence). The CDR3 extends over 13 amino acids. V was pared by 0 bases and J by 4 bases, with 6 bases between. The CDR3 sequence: CASSLSGGTEAFF. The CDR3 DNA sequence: TGTGCCAGCAGTTTATCGGGGGGCACTGAAGCTTTCTTT.

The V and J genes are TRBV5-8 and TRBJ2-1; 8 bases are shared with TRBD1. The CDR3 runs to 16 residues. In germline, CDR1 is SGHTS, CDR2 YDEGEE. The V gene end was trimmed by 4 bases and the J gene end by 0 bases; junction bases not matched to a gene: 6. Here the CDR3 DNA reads TGTGCCAGCAGCATAGGACAGGGCCACTCCTACAATGAGCAGTTCTTC. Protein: CASSIGQGHSYNEQFF.

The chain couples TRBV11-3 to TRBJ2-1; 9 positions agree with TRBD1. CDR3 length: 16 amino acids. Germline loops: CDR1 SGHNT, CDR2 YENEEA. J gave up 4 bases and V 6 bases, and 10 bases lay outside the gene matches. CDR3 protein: CASSMKGQGGYNEQFF. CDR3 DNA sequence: TGTGCCAGCAGTATGAAGGGACAGGGCGGGTACAATGAGCAGTTCTTC. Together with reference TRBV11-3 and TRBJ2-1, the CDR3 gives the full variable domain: EAGVVQSPRYKIIEKKQPVAFWCNPISGHNTLYWYLQNLGQGPELLIRYENEEAVDDSQLPKDRFSAERLKGVDSTLKIQPAELGDSAVYLCASSMKGQGGYNEQFFGPGTRLTVL.

CDR3 in amino acids: CASRAGTGTYEQYF. The CDR3 DNA sequence: TGTGCCAGTAGGGCCGGGACAGGGACCTACGAGCAGTACTTC. The chain joins TRBV19 to TRBJ2-7; 9 bases fit TRBD1. The CDR3 spans 14 residues. Germline V CDR1 and CDR2: LNHDA, SQIVND (reference sequence). V lost 6 bases and J lost 2; bases outside the gene matches: 5.

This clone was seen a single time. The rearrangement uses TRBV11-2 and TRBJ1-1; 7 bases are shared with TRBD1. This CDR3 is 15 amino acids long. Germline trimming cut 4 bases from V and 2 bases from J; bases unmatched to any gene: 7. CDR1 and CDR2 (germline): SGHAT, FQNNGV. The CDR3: CASSSSRDRNTEAFF. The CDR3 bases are TGTGCCAGCAGCTCGTCCCGGGACAGAAACACTGAAGCTTTCTTT.

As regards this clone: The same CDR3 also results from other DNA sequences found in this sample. The CDR3 DNA is TGTGCCAGCAGTTCCGCCTACGAGCAGTACTTC. Translating gives CASSSAYEQYF. The chain recombines TRBV27 with TRBJ2-7; D gene uncertain. From germline, CDR1 is MNHEY and CDR2 SMNVEV (reference sequence). The length of the CDR3 is 11 residues. Trimming cost V 4 bases and J 2 bases, with 3 bases left between them.

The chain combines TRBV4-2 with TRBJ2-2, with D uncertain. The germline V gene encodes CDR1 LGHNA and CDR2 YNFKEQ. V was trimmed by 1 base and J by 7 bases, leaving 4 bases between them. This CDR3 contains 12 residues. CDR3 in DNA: TGTGCCAGCAGCCAAGCCGGCGGGGAGCTGTTTTTT. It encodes CASSQAGGELFF.

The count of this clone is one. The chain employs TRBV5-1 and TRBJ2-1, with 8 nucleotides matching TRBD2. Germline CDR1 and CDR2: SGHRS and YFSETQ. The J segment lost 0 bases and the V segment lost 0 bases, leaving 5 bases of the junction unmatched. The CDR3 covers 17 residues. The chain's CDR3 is CASSLAGGGFSYNEQFF. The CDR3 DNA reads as TGCGCCAGCAGCTTGGCCGGGGGGGGCTTCTCCTACAATGAGCAGTTCTTC.

CDR3 sequence reads: CASSIQRGWTGELFF. The CDR3 DNA follows: TGTGCCAGTAGTATTCAGCGGGGGTGGACCGGGGAGCTGTTTTTT. The gene calls are TRBV19 and TRBJ2-2; TRBD2 agrees at 8 bases. CDR3 length equals 15 residues. The germline CDR1 and CDR2 sequences are LNHDA and SQIVND (reference sequence). Trimming cost V 3 bases and J 5 bases; bases outside gene matches: 5.

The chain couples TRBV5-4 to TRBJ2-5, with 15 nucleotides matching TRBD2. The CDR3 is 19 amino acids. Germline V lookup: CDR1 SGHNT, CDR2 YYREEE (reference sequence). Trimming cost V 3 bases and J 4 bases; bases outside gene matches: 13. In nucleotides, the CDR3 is TGTGCCAGCAGCTCCCTGGGACTAGCGGGAGGTGGGCCGGGAGAGACCCAGTACTTC. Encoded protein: CASSSLGLAGGGPGETQYF.

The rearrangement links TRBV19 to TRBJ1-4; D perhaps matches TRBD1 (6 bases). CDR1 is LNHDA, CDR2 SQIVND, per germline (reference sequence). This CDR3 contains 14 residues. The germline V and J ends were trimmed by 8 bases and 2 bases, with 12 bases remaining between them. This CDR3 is CASSPDSTNEKLFF. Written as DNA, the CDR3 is TGTGCCAGTTCGCCGGACAGCACTAATGAAAAACTGTTTTTT.